Given below is one T cell receptor (beta chain) in context. Researchers ran the PCR with 60 Vbeta and 13 Jbeta primers. Assay used: immunoSEQ multiplex PCR; TCRdb lists only in-frame clones, some missing. The sample includes roughly 220,000 clones, roughly three quarters of them seen just once. This sample is part of a study of cytomegalovirus exposure and HLA in healthy donors. Study overall: Unique TCRs from HLA-typed donors, 70 million to 85 million of them, were held in an early data release.

After removal of 3 bases from V and 5 bases from J, the junction contained 19 bases not matched to a gene. The CDR3 has 19 residues. The V gene's germline CDR1 is KGHSH and CDR2 LQKENI. Material: PBMCs. This chain joins TRBV18 and TRBJ2-1; 7 bases are a match to TRBD2. This TCR was recovered from a man aged 45-65 years in good health and CMV-seronegative. This CDR3 is CASSPLPVKKAGINNEQFF. CDR3 DNA: TGTGCCAGCTCACCTCTTCCCGTTAAGAAAGCGGGAATCAACAATGAGCAGTTCTTC.